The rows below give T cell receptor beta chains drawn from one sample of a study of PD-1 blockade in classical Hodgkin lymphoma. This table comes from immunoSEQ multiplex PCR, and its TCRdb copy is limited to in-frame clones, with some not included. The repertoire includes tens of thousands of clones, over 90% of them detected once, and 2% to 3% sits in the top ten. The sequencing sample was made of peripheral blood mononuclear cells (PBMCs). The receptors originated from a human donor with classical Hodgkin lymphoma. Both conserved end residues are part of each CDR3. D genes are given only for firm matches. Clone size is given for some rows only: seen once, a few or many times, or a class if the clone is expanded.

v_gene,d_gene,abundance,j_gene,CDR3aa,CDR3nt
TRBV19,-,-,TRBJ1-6,CASSMALSYNSPLHF,TGTGCCAGTAGTATGGCATTGTCCTATAATTCACCCCTCCACTTT
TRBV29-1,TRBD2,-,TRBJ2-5,CSVGMGQGLAVPRETQYF,TGCAGCGTTGGAATGGGTCAAGGACTAGCGGTCCCCCGGGAGACCCAGTACTTC
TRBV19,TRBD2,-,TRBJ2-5,CASSLGLAKETQYF,TGTGCCAGTAGTCTGGGACTAGCGAAAGAGACCCAGTACTTC
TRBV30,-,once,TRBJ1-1,CAWSVWTLEAFF,TGTGCCTGGAGTGTATGGACGCTTGAAGCTTTCTTT
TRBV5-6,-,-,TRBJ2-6,CASSQVPSGANVLTF,TGTGCCAGCAGCCAGGTTCCCTCTGGGGCCAACGTCCTGACTTTC
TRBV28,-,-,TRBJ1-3,CASFRGGPGNTIYF,TGTGCCAGTTTTAGGGGGGGACCTGGAAACACCATATATTTT
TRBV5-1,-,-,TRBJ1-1,CASRTGSQPWTEAFF,TGCGCCAGCAGAACAGGGTCACAACCGTGGACTGAAGCTTTCTTT
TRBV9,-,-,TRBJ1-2,CASSVGAVPNYGYTF,TGTGCCAGCAGCGTAGGGGCAGTTCCTAACTATGGCTACACCTTC
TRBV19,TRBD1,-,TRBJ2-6,CASDRTGGLSGANVLTF,TGTGCCAGTGATAGGACAGGGGGGCTCTCTGGGGCCAACGTCCTGACTTTC
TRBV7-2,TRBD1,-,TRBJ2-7,CASSLGRDRTLYEQYF,TGTGCCAGCAGCTTAGGCCGGGACAGGACCCTCTACGAGCAGTACTTC
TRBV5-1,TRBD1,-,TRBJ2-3,CASSLVSGGDTQYF,TGCGCCAGCAGCTTGGTGTCAGGGGGAGATACGCAGTATTTT
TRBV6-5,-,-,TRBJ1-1,CASSRAGLNAEAFF,TGTGCCAGCAGTCGAGCCGGGTTGAACGCTGAAGCTTTCTTT
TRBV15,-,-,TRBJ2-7,CATSRSLPVEQYF,TGTGCCACCAGCAGATCCCTCCCTGTGGAGCAGTACTTC
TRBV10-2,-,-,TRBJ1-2,CASSDEMNYGYTF,TGCGCCAGCAGTGATGAGATGAACTATGGCTACACCTTC
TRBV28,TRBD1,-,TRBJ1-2,CASSQQGQGVGYGYTF,TGTGCCAGCAGTCAACAAGGACAGGGTGTTGGCTATGGCTACACCTTC
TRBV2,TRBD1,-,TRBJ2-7,CASSEPGQPLSYEQYF,TGTGCCAGCAGTGAACCGGGACAGCCTCTCTCCTACGAGCAGTACTTC
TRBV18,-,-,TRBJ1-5,CASSPPGWINQPQHF,TGTGCCAGCTCACCACCGGGTTGGATCAATCAGCCCCAGCATTTT
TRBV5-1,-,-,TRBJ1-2,CASSLSQGSYGYTF,TGCGCCAGCAGCTTGTCGCAGGGTAGCTATGGCTACACCTTC
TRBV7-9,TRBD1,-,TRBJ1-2,CASTPGQGFLGPPYGYTF,TGTGCCAGCACCCCTGGACAGGGGTTTTTGGGTCCGCCCTATGGCTACACCTTC
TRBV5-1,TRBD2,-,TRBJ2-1,CASSFFPGGSNEQFF,TGCGCCAGCAGCTTTTTCCCGGGAGGGTCTAATGAGCAGTTCTTC
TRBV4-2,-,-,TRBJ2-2,CASSLTRSSENTGELFF,TGTGCCAGCAGCCTCACCCGGAGCAGTGAGAACACCGGGGAGCTGTTTTTT
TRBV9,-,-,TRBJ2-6,CASSVAGSGANVLTF,TGTGCCAGCAGCGTAGCTGGGTCTGGGGCCAACGTCCTGACTTTC
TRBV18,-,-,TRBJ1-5,CASSPISLPNQPQHF,TGTGCCAGCTCACCTATATCACTACCCAATCAGCCCCAGCATTTT
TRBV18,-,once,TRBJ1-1,CASSPRGNTEAFF,TGTGCCAGCTCGCCCCGAGGGAACACTGAAGCTTTCTTT
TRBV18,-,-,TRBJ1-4,CASSLTGSREKLFF,TGTGCCAGCTCACTCACAGGGTCCCGTGAAAAACTGTTTTTT
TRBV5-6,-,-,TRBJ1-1,CASSWDGTEAFF,TGTGCCAGCAGCTGGGACGGCACTGAAGCTTTCTTT
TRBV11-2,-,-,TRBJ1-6,CASSLALSNSPLHF,TGTGCCAGCAGCTTAGCCCTTAGTAATTCACCCCTCCACTTT
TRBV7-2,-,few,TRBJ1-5,CASSLRWDQPQHF,TGTGCCAGCAGCTTAAGATGGGATCAGCCCCAGCATTTT
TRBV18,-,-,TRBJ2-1,CANSPGGAAAENEQFF,TGTGCCAACTCACCAGGTGGTGCGGCCGCAGAGAATGAGCAGTTCTTC
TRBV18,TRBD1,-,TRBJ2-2,CASSPTTGTGELFF,TGTGCCAGCTCACCCACGACAGGGACCGGGGAGCTGTTTTTT
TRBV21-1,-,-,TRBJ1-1,CASSKLPKRPEAFF,TGTGCCAGCAGCAAACTCCCAAAGCGGCCTGAAGCTTTCTTT
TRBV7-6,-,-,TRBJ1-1,CASSFEGASSTEAFF,TGTGCCAGCAGCTTCGAAGGGGCGAGTAGCACTGAAGCTTTCTTT
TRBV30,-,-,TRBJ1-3,CAWTSPGGGGNTIYF,TGTGCCTGGACCTCTCCCGGGGGGGGAGGAAACACCATATATTTT
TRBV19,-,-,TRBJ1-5,CASSIQGRGEPQHF,TGTGCCAGTAGTATTCAGGGCAGGGGTGAGCCCCAGCATTTT
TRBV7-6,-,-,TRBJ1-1,CASSLGMTGTEAFF,TGTGCCAGCAGCCTAGGGATGACAGGCACTGAAGCTTTCTTT
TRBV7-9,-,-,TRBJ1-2,CASSLARPGPTGYTF,TGTGCCAGCAGCTTAGCGCGGCCCGGGCCCACGGGCTACACCTTC
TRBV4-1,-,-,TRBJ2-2,CASSQDPRAGELFF,TGCGCCAGCAGCCAAGATCCCAGAGCCGGGGAGCTGTTTTTT
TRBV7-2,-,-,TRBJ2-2,CASSSGPTGELFF,TGTGCCAGCAGCTCAGGCCCTACCGGGGAGCTGTTTTTT
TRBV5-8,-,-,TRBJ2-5,CASSFSTGMETQYF,TGTGCCAGCAGCTTCTCCACAGGGATGGAGACCCAGTACTTC
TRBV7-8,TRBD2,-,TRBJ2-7,CASSNPRSGAGVLYEQYF,TGTGCCAGCAGCAACCCCCGGTCGGGAGCGGGAGTTCTGTACGAGCAGTACTTC